A single sample gave rise to the 6 T cell receptor beta chains below, sequenced in a study of vaccination effects on CD4 cells after COVID-19. Produced via immunoSEQ multiplex PCR; TCRdb's table is partial and in-frame only. The sample holds 23,000 or so clones; approximately 80% are singletons and the top ten take 5.6%. No antigen has been identified for these receptors. Antigen-specific CD4+ T cells were first expanded with viral peptide pools by the ViraFEST assay and only then sequenced. Once cultured for 10 days, the cells underwent separation to obtain CD4+ T cells. The vaccine given was either BNT162b2 or mRNA-1273, in two doses. The source was CD4+ T cells from PBMCs cultured with SARS-CoV-2 spike peptides, collected after COVID-19 vaccination. These receptors came from a human donor who received a COVID-19 vaccine. Some clones in this sample may be carry-over from other donors' samples.

The chain recombines TRBV7-8 with TRBJ1-1; the D is unclear. The ends were cut back, 6 bases at V and 4 bases at J, with 9 bases in the middle. In germline, CDR1 is SGHVS, CDR2 FQNEAQ. This CDR3 contains 12 residues. The DNA of the CDR3 is TGTGCCAGCAGTGGTTGGCGCACTGAAGCTTTCTTT. Translation gives CASSGWRTEAFF.

The chain joins TRBV23-1 to TRBJ2-6; 11 nucleotides align to TRBD1. TRBV23-1 qualifies as an ORF whose function is uncertain. The CDR3 sequence is 17 residues long. The V segment lost 3 bases and the J segment 0 bases; nucleotides outside the gene matches: 1. Here the CDR3 reads CASSQGQGGSGANVLTF. The CDR3 DNA is TGCGCCAGCAGTCAGGGACAGGGGGGCTCTGGGGCCAACGTCCTGACTTTC.

The chain recombines TRBV9 with TRBJ2-6; TRBD1 agrees at 7 bases. From germline, CDR1 is SGDLS and CDR2 YYNGEE. V gave up 3 bases and J gave up 1 base; unmatched junction bases: 1. The CDR3 consists of 15 residues. Written as DNA, the CDR3 is TGTGCCAGCAGCGAGACAGGGTCTGGGGCCAACGTCCTGACTTTC. The encoded protein is CASSETGSGANVLTF. The variable domain in full, completed from reference TRBV9 and TRBJ2-6, reads DSGVTQTPKHLITATGQRVTLRCSPRSGDLSVYWYQQSLDQGLQFLIQYYNGEERAKGNILERFSAQQFPDLHSELNLSSLELGDSALYFCASSETGSGANVLTFGAGSRLTVL.

The chain recombines TRBV10-3 with TRBJ2-5; D is possibly TRBD1 (5 bases). The germline V and J ends were trimmed by 4 bases and 2 bases, with 14 bases remaining between them. Germline V gene lookup returns CDR1 ENHRY and CDR2 SYGVKD. The CDR3 spans 15 residues. CDR3 in DNA: TGTGCCATCAGTGGAAGGGGCAGAGGACAAGAGACCCAGTACTTC. Translating it yields CAISGRGRGQETQYF.

This clone is categorized as medium-sized. The V gene is TRBV6-5, the J gene TRBJ1-1; 12 bases align to TRBD1. The V segment lost 2 bases and the J segment 1 base; nucleotides outside the gene matches: 2. This CDR3 has 16 amino acids. Per germline, CDR1 MNHEY and CDR2 SVGAGI. The CDR3 nucleotides read TGTGCCAGCAGTTACCTGGGACAGGGGGCGAACACTGAAGCTTTCTTT. This encodes CASSYLGQGANTEAFF.

V and J are TRBV5-1 and TRBJ2-5; D may be TRBD1 (6 bases). V lost 4 bases and J lost 5, with 12 bases in between. This CDR3 is built from 13 residues. Per the germline V gene, CDR1 is SGHRS and CDR2 is YFSETQ. The CDR3 reads CASSAEGDETQYF. The CDR3 DNA sequence: TGCGCCAGCAGCGCCGAGGGGGACGAGACCCAGTACTTC.